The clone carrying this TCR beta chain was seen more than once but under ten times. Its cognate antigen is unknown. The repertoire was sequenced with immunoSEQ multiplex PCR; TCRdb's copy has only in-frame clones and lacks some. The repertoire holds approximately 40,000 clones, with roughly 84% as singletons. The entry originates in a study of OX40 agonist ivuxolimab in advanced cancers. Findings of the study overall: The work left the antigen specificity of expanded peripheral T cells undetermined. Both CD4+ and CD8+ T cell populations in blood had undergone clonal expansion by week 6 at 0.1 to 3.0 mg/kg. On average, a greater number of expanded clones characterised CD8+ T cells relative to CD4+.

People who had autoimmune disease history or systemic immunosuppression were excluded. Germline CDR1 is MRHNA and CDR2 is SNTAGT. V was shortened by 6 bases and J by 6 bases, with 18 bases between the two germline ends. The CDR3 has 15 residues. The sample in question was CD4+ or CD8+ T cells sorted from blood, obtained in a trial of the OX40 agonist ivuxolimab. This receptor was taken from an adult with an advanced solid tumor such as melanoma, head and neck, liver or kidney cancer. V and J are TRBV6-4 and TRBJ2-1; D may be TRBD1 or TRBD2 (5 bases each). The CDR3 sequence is CASRTGPEPSNEQFF. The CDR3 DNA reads TGTGCCAGCAGGACGGGACCAGAGCCTTCCAATGAGCAGTTCTTC.